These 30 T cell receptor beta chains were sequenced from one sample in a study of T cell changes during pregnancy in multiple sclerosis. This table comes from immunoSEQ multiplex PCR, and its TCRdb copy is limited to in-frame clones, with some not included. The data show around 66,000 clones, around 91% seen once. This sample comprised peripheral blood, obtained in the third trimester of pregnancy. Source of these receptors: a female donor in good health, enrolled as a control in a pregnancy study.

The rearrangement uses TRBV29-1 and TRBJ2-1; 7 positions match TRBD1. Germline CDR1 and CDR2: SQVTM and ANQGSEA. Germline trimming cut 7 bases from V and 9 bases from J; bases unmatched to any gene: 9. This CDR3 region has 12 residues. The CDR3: CSGRRDRSEQFF. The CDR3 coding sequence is TGCAGCGGACGCCGGGACAGATCTGAGCAGTTCTTC.

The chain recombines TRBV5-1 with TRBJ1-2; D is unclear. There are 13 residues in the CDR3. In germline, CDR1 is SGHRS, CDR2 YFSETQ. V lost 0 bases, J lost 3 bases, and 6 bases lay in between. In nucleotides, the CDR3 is TGCGCCAGCAGCTTGGCCCCAGACTATGGCTACACCTTC. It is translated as CASSLAPDYGYTF.

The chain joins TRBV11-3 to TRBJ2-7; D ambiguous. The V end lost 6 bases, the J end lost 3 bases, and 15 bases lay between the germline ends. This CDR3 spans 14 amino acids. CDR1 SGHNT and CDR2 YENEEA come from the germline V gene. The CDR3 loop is CASSPAGSHYEQYF. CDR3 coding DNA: TGTGCCAGCAGTCCGGCCGGGTCCCACTACGAGCAGTACTTC.

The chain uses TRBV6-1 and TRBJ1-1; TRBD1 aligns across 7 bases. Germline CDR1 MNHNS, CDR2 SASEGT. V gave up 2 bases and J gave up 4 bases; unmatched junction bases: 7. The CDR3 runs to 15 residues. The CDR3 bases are TGTGCCAGCAGTGAAAACGCAGGGGGAGGCACTGAAGCTTTCTTT. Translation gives CASSENAGGGTEAFF.

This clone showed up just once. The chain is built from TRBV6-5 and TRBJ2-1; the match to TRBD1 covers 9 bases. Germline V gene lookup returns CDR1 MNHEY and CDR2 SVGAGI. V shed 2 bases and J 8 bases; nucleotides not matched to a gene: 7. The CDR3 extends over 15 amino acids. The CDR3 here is CASSYPGQGVDEQFF. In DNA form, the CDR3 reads TGTGCCAGCAGTTACCCGGGACAGGGTGTGGATGAGCAGTTCTTC.

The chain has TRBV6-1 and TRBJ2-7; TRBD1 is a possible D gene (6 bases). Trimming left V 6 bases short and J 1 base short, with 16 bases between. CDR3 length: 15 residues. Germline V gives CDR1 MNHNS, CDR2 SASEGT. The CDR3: CASRLGTGNSYEQYF. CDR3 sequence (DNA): TGTGCCAGCAGGCTTGGCACAGGGAATTCCTACGAGCAGTACTTC.

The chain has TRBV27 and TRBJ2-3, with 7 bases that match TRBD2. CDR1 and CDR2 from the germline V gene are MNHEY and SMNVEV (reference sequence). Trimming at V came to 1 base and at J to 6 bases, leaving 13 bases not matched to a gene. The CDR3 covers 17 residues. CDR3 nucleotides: TGTGCCAGCAGTTTATTTAGCTCCCGAGCGGGAACGGATACGCAGTATTTT. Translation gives CASSLFSSRAGTDTQYF.

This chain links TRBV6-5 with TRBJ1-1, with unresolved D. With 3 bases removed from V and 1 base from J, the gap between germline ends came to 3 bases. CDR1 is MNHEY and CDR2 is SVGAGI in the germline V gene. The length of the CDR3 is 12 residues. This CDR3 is CASSYRNTEAFF. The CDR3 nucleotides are TGTGCCAGCAGTTATCGGAACACTGAAGCTTTCTTT.

The CDR3 DNA reads as TGTGCCAGCAGTGGGACAGCAACTAATGAAAAACTGTTTTTT. Translation: CASSGTATNEKLFF. The chain recombines TRBV27 with TRBJ1-4; TRBD1 agrees at 7 bases. The CDR3 has 14 amino acids. With 5 bases clipped from V and 0 bases from J, the junction kept 0 bases outside the gene matches. CDR1 and CDR2 from the germline V gene are MNHEY and SMNVEV (reference sequence). The whole variable domain, filled in from reference TRBV27 and TRBJ1-4, reads EAQVTQNPRYLITVTGKKLTVTCSQNMNHEYMSWYRQDPGLGLRQIYYSMNVEVTDKGDVPEGYKVSRKEKRNFPLILESPSPNQTSLYFCASSGTATNEKLFFGSGTQLSVL.

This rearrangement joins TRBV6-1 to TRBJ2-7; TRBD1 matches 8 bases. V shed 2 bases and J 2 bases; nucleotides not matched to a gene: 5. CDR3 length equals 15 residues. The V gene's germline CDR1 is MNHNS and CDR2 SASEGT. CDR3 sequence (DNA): TGTGCCAGCAGTGAATTATCGACAGGGGCCTACGAGCAGTACTTC. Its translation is CASSELSTGAYEQYF.

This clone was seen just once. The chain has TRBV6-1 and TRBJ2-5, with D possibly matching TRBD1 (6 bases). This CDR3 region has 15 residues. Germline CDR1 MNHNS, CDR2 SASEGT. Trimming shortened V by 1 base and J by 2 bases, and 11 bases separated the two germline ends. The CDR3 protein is CASSEDGGPQETQYF. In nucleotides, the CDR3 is TGTGCCAGCAGTGAAGATGGGGGCCCACAAGAGACCCAGTACTTC.

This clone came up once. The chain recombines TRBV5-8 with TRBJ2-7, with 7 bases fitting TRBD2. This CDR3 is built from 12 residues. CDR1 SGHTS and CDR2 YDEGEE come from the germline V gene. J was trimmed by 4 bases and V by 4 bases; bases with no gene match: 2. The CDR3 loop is CASSAGRYEQYF. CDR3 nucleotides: TGTGCCAGCAGCGCCGGGAGGTACGAGCAGTACTTC.

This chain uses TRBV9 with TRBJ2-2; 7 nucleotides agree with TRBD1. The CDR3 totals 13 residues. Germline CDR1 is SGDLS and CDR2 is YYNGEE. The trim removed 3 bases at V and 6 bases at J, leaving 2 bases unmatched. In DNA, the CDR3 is TGTGCCAGCAGCGGGCAGGGGGCCGGGGAGCTGTTTTTT. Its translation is CASSGQGAGELFF.

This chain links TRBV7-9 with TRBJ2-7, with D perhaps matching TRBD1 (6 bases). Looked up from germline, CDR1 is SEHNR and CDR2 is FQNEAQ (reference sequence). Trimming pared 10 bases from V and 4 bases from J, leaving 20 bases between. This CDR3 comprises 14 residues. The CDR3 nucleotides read TGTGCCATTACGCCTCGAGGGGGTGGGTACGAGCAGTACTTC. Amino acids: CAITPRGGGYEQYF. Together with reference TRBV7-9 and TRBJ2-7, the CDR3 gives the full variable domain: DTGVSQNPRHKITKRGQNVTFRCDPISEHNRLYWYRQTLGQGPEFLTYFQNEAQLEKSRLLSDRFSAERPKGSFSTLEIQRTEQGDSAMYLCAITPRGGGYEQYFGPGTRLTVT.

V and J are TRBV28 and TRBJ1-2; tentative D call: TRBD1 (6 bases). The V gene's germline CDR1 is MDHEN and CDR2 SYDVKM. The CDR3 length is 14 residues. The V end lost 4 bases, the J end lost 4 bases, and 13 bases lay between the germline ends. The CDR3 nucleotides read TGTGCCAGCAGTTCGCGGACAGAGCCCTATGGCTACACCTTC. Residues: CASSSRTEPYGYTF.

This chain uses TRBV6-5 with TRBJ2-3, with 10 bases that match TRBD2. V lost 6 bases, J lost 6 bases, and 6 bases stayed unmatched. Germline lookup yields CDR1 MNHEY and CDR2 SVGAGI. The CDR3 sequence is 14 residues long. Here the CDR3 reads CASRRLAGVDTQYF. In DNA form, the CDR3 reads TGTGCCAGCAGACGCCTAGCGGGAGTCGATACGCAGTATTTT.

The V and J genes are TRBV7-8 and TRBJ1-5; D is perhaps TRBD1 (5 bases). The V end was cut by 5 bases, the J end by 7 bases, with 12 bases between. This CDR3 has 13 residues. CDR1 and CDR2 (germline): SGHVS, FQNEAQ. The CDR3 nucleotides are TGTGCCAGCAGCCGAGACAGACGACAGCCCCAGCATTTT. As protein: CASSRDRRQPQHF.

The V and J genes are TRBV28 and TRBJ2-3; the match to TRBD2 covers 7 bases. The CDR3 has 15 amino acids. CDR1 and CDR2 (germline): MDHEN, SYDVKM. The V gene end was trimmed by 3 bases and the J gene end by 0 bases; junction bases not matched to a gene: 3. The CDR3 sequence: CASSLLGRSTDTQYF. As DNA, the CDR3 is TGTGCCAGCAGTTTGCTCGGGAGGAGCACAGATACGCAGTATTTT.

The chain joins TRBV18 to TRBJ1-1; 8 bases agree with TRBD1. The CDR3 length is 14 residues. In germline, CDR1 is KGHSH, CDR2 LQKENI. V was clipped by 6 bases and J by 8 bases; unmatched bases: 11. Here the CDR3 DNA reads TGTGCCAGCTCGCGAGACAACAGGGGGTGGGAAGCTTTCTTT. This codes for CASSRDNRGWEAFF.

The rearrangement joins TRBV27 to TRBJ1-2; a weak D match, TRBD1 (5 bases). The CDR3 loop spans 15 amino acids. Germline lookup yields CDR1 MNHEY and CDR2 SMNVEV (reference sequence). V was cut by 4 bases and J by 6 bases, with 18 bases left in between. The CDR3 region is CASSSQVGPIHGYTF. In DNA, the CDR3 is TGTGCCAGCAGTTCTCAGGTGGGGCCAATCCATGGCTACACCTTC.

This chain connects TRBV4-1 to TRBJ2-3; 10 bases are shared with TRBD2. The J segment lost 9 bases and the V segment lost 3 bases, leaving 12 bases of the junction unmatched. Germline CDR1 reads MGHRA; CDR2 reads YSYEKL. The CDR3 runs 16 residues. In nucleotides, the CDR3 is TGCGCCAGCAGCCAGTCTGCCCTAGCGGGAGCCGGGACGCAGTATTTT. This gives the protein CASSQSALAGAGTQYF.

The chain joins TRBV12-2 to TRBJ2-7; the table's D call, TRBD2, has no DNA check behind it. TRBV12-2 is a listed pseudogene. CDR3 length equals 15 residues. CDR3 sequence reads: CASRLVSSAHYEQYF. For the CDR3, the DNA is TGTGCAAGTCGCTTAGTGAGCAGCGCCCACTACGAGCAGTACTTC.

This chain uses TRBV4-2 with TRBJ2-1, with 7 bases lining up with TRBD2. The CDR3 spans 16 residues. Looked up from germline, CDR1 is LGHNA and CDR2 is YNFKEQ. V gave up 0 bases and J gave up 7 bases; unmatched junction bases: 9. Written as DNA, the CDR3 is TGTGCCAGCAGCCAAGATCTGAGCGGGGTCTGGAATGAGCAGTTCTTC. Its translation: CASSQDLSGVWNEQFF.

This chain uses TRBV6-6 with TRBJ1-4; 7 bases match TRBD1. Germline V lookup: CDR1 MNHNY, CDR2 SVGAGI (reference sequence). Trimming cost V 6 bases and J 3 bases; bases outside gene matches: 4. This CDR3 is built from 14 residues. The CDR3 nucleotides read TGTGCCAGCAGCCCCGGGACAGCTAATGAAAAACTGTTTTTT. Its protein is CASSPGTANEKLFF.

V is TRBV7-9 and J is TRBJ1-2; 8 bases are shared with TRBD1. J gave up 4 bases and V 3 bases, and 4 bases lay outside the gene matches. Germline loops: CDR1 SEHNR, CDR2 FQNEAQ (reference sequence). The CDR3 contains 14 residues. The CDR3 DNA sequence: TGTGCCAGCAGCTTGACAGGGGACAGCTATGGCTACACCTTC. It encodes CASSLTGDSYGYTF.

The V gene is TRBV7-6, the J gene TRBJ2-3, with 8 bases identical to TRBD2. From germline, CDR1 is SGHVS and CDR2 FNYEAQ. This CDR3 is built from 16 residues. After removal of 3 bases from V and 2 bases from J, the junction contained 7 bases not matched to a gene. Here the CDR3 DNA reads TGTGCCAGCAGCTTTCTTCCGGGGGGGGCCACAGATACGCAGTATTTT. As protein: CASSFLPGGATDTQYF.

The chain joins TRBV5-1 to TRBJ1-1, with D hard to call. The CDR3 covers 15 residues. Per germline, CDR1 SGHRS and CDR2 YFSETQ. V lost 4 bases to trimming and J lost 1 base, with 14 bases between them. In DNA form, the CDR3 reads TGCGCCAGCAGCCTATGGACCGCGGGGAACACTGAAGCTTTCTTT. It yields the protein CASSLWTAGNTEAFF.

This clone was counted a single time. CDR3 amino acids: CASRHRSHEQFF. The CDR3, as DNA: TGTGCCAGCAGACACCGGAGCCACGAGCAGTTCTTC. V is TRBV28 and J is TRBJ2-1, with unresolved D. Trimming removed 6 bases at V and 10 bases at J, with 13 bases between. The germline V gene has CDR1 MDHEN and CDR2 SYDVKM. This CDR3 contains 12 residues.

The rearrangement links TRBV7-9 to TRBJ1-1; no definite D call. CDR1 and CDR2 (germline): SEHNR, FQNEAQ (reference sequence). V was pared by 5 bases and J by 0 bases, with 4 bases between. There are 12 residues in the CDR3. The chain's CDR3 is CASSPVNTEAFF. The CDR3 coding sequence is TGTGCCAGCAGCCCCGTGAACACTGAAGCTTTCTTT. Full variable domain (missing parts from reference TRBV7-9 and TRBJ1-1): DTGVSQNPRHKITKRGQNVTFRCDPISEHNRLYWYRQTLGQGPEFLTYFQNEAQLEKSRLLSDRFSAERPKGSFSTLEIQRTEQGDSAMYLCASSPVNTEAFFGQGTRLTVV.

The CDR3 spells CASSLASGGPYEQYF. CDR3 DNA sequence: TGTGCCAGCAGCTTGGCCTCGGGGGGACCCTACGAGCAGTACTTC. The rearrangement links TRBV5-8 to TRBJ2-7; 7 nucleotides match TRBD2. Germline CDR1 is SGHTS and CDR2 is YDEGEE. This CDR3 has 15 amino acids. V lost 0 bases and J lost 2; bases outside the gene matches: 5.